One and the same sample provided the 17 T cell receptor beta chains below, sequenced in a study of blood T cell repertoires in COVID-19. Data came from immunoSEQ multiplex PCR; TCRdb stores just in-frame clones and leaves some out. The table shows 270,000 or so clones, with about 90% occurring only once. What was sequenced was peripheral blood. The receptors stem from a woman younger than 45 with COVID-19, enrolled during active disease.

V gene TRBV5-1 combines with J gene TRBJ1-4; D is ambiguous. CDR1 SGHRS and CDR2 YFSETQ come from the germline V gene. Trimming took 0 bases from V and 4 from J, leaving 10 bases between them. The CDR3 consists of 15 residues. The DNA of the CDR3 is TGCGCCAGCAGCTTGGTTGGCGGGTATAATGAAAAACTGTTTTTT. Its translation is CASSLVGGYNEKLFF.

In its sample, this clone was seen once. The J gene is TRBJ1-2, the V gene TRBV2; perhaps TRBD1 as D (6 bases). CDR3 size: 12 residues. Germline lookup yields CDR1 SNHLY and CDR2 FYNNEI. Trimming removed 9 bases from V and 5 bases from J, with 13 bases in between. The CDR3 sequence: CASTSGTYGYTF. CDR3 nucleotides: TGTGCCAGTACCTCCGGGACATATGGCTACACCTTC.

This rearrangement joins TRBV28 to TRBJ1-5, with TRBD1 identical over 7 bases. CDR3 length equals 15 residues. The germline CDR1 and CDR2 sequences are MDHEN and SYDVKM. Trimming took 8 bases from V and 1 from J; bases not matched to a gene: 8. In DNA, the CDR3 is TGTGCCAGCGGGCGAGGGGGCGTGAGCAATCAGCCCCAGCATTTT. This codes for CASGRGGVSNQPQHF. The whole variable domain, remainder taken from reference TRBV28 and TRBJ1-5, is DVKVTQSSRYLVKRTGEKVFLECVQDMDHENMFWYRQDPGLGLRLIYFSYDVKMKEKGDIPEGYSVSREKKERFSLILESASTNQTSMYLCASGRGGVSNQPQHFGDGTRLSIL.

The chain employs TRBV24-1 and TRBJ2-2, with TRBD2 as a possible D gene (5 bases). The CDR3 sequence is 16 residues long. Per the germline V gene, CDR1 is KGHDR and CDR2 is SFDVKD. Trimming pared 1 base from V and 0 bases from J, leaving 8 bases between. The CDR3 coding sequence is TGTGCCACCAGTGATTTATCGAGGGCGAACACCGGGGAGCTGTTTTTT. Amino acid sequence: CATSDLSRANTGELFF.

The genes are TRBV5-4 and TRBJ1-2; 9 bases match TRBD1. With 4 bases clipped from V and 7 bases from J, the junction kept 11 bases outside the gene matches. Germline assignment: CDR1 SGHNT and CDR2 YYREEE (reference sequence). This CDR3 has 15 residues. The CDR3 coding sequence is TGTGCCAGCAGCCCAAGGGACAGGGTGGGCCGTGGCTACACCTTC. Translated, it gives CASSPRDRVGRGYTF.

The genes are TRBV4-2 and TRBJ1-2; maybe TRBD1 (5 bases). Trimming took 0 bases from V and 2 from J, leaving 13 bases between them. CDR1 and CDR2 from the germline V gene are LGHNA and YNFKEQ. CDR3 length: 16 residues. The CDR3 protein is CASSQDRGSLNYGYTF. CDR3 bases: TGTGCCAGCAGCCAAGATAGGGGCAGCCTCAACTATGGCTACACCTTC.

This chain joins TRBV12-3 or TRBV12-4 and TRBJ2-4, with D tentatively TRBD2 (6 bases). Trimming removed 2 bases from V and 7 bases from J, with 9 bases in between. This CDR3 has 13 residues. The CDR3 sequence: CASSLREANIQYF. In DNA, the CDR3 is TGTGCCAGCAGTTTAAGGGAGGCGAACATTCAGTACTTC.

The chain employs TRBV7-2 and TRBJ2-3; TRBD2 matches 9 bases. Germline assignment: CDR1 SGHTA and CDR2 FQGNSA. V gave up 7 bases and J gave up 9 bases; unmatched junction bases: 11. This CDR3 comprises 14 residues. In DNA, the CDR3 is TGTGCCAGCAATAGCGGGGGCTCCGCGGGGACGCAGTATTTT. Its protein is CASNSGGSAGTQYF.

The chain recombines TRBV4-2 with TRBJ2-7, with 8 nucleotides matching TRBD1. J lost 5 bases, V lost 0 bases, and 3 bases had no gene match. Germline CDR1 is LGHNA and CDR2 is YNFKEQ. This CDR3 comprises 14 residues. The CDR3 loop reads CASSQDWTGNEQYF. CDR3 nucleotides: TGTGCCAGCAGCCAAGACTGGACAGGGAACGAGCAGTACTTC.

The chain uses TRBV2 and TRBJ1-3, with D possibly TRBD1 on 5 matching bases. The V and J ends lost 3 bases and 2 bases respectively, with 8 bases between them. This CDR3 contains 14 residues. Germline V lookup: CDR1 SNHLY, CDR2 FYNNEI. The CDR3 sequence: CASSDQGTGNTIYF. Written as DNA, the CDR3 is TGTGCCAGCAGTGACCAGGGCACTGGAAACACCATATATTTT.

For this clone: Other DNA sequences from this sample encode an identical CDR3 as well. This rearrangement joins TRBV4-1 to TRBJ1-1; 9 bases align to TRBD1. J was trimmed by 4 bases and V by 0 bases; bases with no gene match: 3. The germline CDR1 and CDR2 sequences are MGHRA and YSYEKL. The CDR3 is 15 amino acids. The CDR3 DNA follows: TGCGCCAGCAGCCAAGAGGGACAGGGATCCACTGAAGCTTTCTTT. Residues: CASSQEGQGSTEAFF.

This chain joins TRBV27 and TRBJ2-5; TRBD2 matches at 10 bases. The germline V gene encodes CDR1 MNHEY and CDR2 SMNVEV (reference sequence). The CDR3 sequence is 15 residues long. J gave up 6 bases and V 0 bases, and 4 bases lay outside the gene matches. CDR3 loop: CASSLSAGGPKTQYF. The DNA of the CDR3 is TGTGCCAGCAGTTTATCAGCGGGGGGGCCGAAGACCCAGTACTTC.

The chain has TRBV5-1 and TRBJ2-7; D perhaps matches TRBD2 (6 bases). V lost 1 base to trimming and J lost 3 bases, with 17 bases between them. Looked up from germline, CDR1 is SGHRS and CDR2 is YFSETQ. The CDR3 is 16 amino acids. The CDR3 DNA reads TGCGCCAGCAGCTTGTCAGGGACTTTGGGGGGCTACGAGCAGTACTTC. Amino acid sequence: CASSLSGTLGGYEQYF.

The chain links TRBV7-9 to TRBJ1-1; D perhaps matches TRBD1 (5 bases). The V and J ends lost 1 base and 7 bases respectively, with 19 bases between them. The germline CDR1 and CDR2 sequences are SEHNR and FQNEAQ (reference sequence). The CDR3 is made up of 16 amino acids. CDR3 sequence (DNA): TGTGCCAGCAGCTTAGTTATGCAAAGGGGAATTGTTGAAGCTTTCTTT. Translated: CASSLVMQRGIVEAFF. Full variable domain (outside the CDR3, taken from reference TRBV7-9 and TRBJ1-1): DTGVSQNPRHKITKRGQNVTFRCDPISEHNRLYWYRQTLGQGPEFLTYFQNEAQLEKSRLLSDRFSAERPKGSFSTLEIQRTEQGDSAMYLCASSLVMQRGIVEAFFGQGTRLTVV.

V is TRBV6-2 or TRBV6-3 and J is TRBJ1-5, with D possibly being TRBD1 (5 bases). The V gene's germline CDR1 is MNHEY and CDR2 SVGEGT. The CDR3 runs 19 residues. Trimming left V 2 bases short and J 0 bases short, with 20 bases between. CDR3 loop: CASSYRRDWDPYSNQPQHF. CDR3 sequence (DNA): TGTGCCAGCAGTTACAGACGGGACTGGGACCCTTATAGCAATCAGCCCCAGCATTTT.

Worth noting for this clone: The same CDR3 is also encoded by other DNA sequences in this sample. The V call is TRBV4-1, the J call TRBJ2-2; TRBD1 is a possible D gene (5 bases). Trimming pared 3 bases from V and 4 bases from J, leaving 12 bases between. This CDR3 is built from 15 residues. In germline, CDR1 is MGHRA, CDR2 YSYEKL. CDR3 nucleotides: TGCGCCAGCAGCCAGGGCCAGGGTCCCACCGGGGAGCTGTTTTTT. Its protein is CASSQGQGPTGELFF.

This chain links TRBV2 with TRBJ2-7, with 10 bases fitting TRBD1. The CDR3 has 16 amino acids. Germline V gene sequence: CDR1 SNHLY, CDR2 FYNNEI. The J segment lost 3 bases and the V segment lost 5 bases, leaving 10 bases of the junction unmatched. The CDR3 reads CASSRDRGPSHYEQYF. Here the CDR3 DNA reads TGTGCCAGCAGTCGGGACAGGGGACCGTCGCACTACGAGCAGTACTTC.